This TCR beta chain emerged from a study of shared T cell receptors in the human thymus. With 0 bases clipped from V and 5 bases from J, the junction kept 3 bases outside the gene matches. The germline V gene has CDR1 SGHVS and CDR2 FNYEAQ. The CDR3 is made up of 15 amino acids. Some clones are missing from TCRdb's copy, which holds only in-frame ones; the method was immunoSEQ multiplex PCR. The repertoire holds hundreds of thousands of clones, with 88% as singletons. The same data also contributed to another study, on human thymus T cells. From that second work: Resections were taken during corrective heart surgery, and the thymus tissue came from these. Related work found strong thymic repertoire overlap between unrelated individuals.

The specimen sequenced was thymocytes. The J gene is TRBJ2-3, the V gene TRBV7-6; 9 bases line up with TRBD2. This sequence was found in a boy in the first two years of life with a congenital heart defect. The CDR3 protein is CASSLASGSGDTQYF. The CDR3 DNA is TGTGCCAGCAGCTTAGCTAGCGGGAGTGGAGATACGCAGTATTTT.